This T cell receptor beta chain was obtained from a study of blood T cell repertoires in COVID-19. The data were produced by immunoSEQ multiplex PCR, yet TCRdb's version contains in-frame clones alone and is incomplete. The sample has fewer than 350,000 clones, about 85% seen once. The length of the CDR3 is 15 residues. V was clipped by 3 bases and J by 4 bases, with 15 bases between them. Germline lookup yields CDR1 MDHEN and CDR2 SYDVKM. The V call is TRBV28, the J call TRBJ2-5, with a tentative D call TRBD1 (6 bases). The TCR originated in a woman between 25 and 40 years old who had been exposed to COVID-19. The specimen sequenced was PBMCs or T cells enriched from blood (not recorded which). CDR3 DNA: TGTGCCAGCAGTTTCGGACTGGACAGTAGAGAGACCCAGTACTTC. The encoded protein is CASSFGLDSRETQYF.